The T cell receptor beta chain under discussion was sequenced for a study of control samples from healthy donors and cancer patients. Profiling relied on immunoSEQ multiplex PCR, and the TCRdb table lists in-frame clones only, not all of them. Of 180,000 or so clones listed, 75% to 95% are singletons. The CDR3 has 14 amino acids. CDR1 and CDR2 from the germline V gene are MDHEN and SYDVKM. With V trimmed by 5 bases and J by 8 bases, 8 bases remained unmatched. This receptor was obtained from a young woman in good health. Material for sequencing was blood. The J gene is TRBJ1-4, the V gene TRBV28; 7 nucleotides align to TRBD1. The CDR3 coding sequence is TGTGCCAGCAGTGGTACAGGGGTTTGGGAAAAACTGTTTTTT. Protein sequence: CASSGTGVWEKLFF.